The entry below gives a single T cell receptor (beta chain) sequence along with its context. This clone was observed once. It lacks a known antigen. Base qualities are not at hand, and no much larger clone is one base apart. The cohort consisted of 650 to 850 healthy bone marrow donors. At the time of sampling, all cohort members were nominally healthy, though unrecorded immune exposures were likely present. The donor tested CMV seronegative and was one of the 352 seronegative cohort members. Every donor gave a peripheral blood sample, and the peripheral blood mononuclear cells from that sample were used for TCR beta sequencing. Genomic DNA was extracted from the blood cell samples with the Qiagen DNeasy Blood Extraction Kit. This sample was included in a study of cytomegalovirus exposure and HLA in healthy donors (dated by TCRdb to the late 2010s). Regarding the research as a whole: An earlier analysis of 587 of the donors reported 276 Gb of sequence data and roughly 100 million unique TCR beta sequences from 150 million to 200 million T cells. An early release that covered about 600 HLA-typed donors contained approximately 320 gigabases of sequencing data and approximately 85 million unique TCR sequences. The genetic ancestry cluster associated with self-reported Caucasian donors included over 65% of the 398 genotyped donors. The aim of the study was to test whether cataloging public T cell receptors could identify signatures of past pathogen exposure. Using immunosequencing, the study profiled T cell repertoires from 666 subjects and related those repertoires to cytomegalovirus serostatus. Along with the approximately 700-subject first cohort, a separate validation cohort of roughly 110 different subjects was used. High-throughput TCR immunosequencing, statistical association of individual TCRs with disease status, and machine learning were combined to predict cytomegalovirus infection status. A later analysis re-analyzed previously published TCR beta repertoires from 500 to 700 donors and added high-resolution HLA genotyping to study TCR occurrence patterns. Rather than using new phenotypic data, the later analysis identified candidate immune exposures from TCR beta sequences and from how often those sequences occurred across donors. To decide whether each TCR beta V gene segment behaved as functional or pseudogenic, an earlier analysis of some 600 of the donors relied on high-throughput TCR beta sequencing. Donor age, sex, ethnicity and CMV serostatus were collected together with the repertoire data. In a later genetic analysis, genome-wide SNP genotypes for about three fifths of the roughly 670 donors were used, and that subset was treated as a discovery cohort. Every repertoire in the discovery cohort had been generated on one and the same sequencing platform. HLA typing covered class I and class II loci at four-digit resolution. Typing coverage differed by locus: A, B, C, DRB1 and DQB1 were typed in roughly 620-630 donors, DQA1 in 522, DPA1 in some 610, and DPB1 in 450 to 490. Because of strong linkage in the cohort, five DR-DQ haplotypes were treated as single units for association and clustering. Among 398 genotyped donors of the cohort, an average of about 240,000 unique TCR beta nucleotide sequences were sequenced per donor, approximately 20% of them non-productive.

To prepare the library, the immunoSEQ multiplex PCR assay was applied. For the multiplex PCR, a mixture combining 60 forward primers for TCR Vbeta segments and 13 reverse primers for TCR Jbeta segments was used. Amplification of the CDR3 region of rearranged TCR beta genes was performed with a multiplex PCR assay on genomic DNA. Amplified TCR beta libraries were sequenced as 87-base-pair reads on the Illumina HiSeq System. The study's processing was this. In a later analysis, approximately 74 million unique TCR beta chains were counted across the approximately 640 repertoires, and approximately 9.9 million of these chains were shared by at least two donors. A nearest-neighbor algorithm error-corrected the raw reads and collapsed the reads into unique sequences, merging closely related sequences to remove PCR and sequencing errors. To assign V, D and J gene segments, CDR3 sequences were aligned to IMGT reference sequences. For a sequence to be retained, at least a six-nucleotide match to both a V gene segment and a J gene segment was required. A rearrangement was called productive if the CDR3 had no stop codons and remained in frame with V and J, and every other rearrangement was called non-productive. Following IMGT convention, CDR3 was defined as the stretch from the second conserved V-encoded cysteine to the conserved J-encoded phenylalanine. The earlier analysis of 550 to 650 of the donors excluded any sequence lacking an unambiguous match to a single V gene segment. An earlier analysis of almost 600 of the donors classified V segments as functional when productive rearrangements were above 56.7% and as segregating when the standard deviation between donors was above 5%. A statistical classification framework was built to diagnose cytomegalovirus status from the catalog of TCR beta chain sequences. In a later analysis, V and J genes were assigned by comparing TCR nucleotide sequences against IMGT/GENE-DB human TR gene sequences. In a later analysis, CDR3 sequences and most-parsimonious VDJ recombination scenarios were assigned using the TCRdist pipeline. A later analysis defined each TCR beta chain by its CDR3 amino acid sequence plus V-gene family, and excluded reads lacking a unique V-gene family. To address suspected cross-contamination and a sequencing artifact, a later analysis removed a few hundred highly shared, low-generation-probability nucleotide sequences. For each public chain, a later analysis derived a clonal expansion index from normalized ranks of inferred template counts within each repertoire. In a later analysis, generation probabilities were computed with a VDJ recombination model fitted to out-of-frame rearrangements, and the resulting probabilities were checked against IGoR. In a later analysis, hypergeometric tests were used to score TCR-TCR, TCR-HLA and TCR-CMV co-occurrence, with a repertoire-size bias correction applied to TCR pairs. To estimate false discovery rates, a later analysis permuted the HLA or CMV assignments 20 times. A later analysis grouped co-occurring TCRs with DBSCAN, adding TCRdist sequence similarity when clustering within HLA-allele-positive subsets. Co-occurrence clustering excluded repertoires with fewer than 30,000 or more than 120,000 public chains, plus five with anomalous nucleotide sharing. TCRdb's version of the immuneACCESS table is confined to in-frame rearrangements and falls short of the full clone set. An unresolved V gene accounts for under half of the shortfall where checked; the remainder is of unknown origin. V and J calls plus clone size are reproduced from that table; the DNA served to infer D and trimming. The sample yields approximately 170,000 clones; around 76% were counted once. The ten largest clones capture under 2% of the sample.

V is cut back by 3 bases and J by 8 bases, with 7 bases in the junction unmatched. The CDR3 has 14 amino acids, counting the end cysteine and phenylalanine. The read is trimmed to its CDR3 DNA, 42 bases read in frame from base 1. CDR1 and CDR2 are read off the germline V gene as LGHNA and YNFKEQ. What the work shows at the level of the full study, not this receptor alone: A further reported finding was that TCR beta sequences accurately predicted the HLA-A and HLA-B alleles for most subjects in the first cohort. Because counts were too low, more than 15 rarely observed V segments, including chromosome 9 orphons, were excluded from the earlier analysis of several hundred of the donors. Linkage disequilibrium might explain the correlated functional status among segregating V segments, but an unknown experimental factor could not be ruled out. In a later analysis, TCR association rates were found to vary across HLA loci, with the most associated TCRs seen for DRB1 alleles and the fewest for HLA-C alleles. A later analysis associated 16,951 TCR beta sequences with specific HLA alleles at a false discovery rate of 0.05. Across donors, most TCR sequences were observed very rarely, whereas some public TCRs were present in many individuals. The only immune exposure information available for the cohort was CMV serostatus. Sequencing depth was assumed to be roughly uniform across donors in the presence/absence analyses, though that assumption may not hold. In a later analysis, HLA-associated TCR beta chains were found to be more clonally expanded and to have lower generation probabilities than equally common non-associated chains. The 87-base-pair reads could not distinguish some IMGT-functional V segments, including TRBV6-2 and TRBV6-3, so those segments were excluded. Assigning TCR associations to individual alleles was difficult when HLA alleles, especially DR and DQ, strongly co-occurred. The study listed around 160 TCR beta chains as associated with cytomegalovirus. An earlier analysis of approximately 530 of the donors showed that most TCR beta V segments appeared in productive rearrangements either about 87% or about 30% of the time, which broadly matched IMGT annotations. A later analysis found that most CMV-associated TCR beta chains appeared HLA-restricted, with HLA associations seemingly driven largely by CMV exposure. In vitro tests confirmed that a few of the cytomegalovirus-associated TCR beta chains recognize cytomegalovirus antigens. Because HLA typing was unavailable for some donors at each locus, only the typed subset was used in association tests. A cluster of highly shared sequence variants was judged likely to be a technical artifact of the sequencing pipeline. A later genetic analysis associated a missense DCLRE1C variant with V-gene and J-gene trimming of TCR beta chains, and an independent cohort replicated the association. The cohort was sequenced for TCR beta chains only, and without alpha or paired-chain data the features that could be detected were limited. In a later genetic analysis, fewer N-insertions in productive TCRs were reported among donors in an Asian-associated ancestry cluster than the 666-donor mean. Several of the top co-occurrence clusters appeared to be linked to parvovirus B19, influenza, CMV and Epstein-Barr virus, according to a later analysis. The classifier was reported to diagnose cytomegalovirus status with high specificity and sensitivity in both the original cohort and the validation cohort. The authors suggested that the approach could potentially be extended to other disease states and immunological phenotypes.

The sequence links TRBV4-2 to TRBJ2-1, with 7 central nucleotides matching TRBD1. Sequencing was carried out using PBMCs. This receptor was taken from a middle-aged man in good health and CMV-seronegative. The nucleotides are TGTGCCAGCAGCCACCGACAGGGAAAAGATGAGCAGTTCTTC. Its translation reads: CASSHRQGKDEQFF.